Sequencing of this TCR beta chain was carried out in a study of glioma-infiltrating T cells. Study-wide context: Glioblastomas were WHO grade IV, sampled at first diagnosis; low-grade were grade II. Glioma patients had dexamethasone for six or fewer days before surgery.

The iRepertoire nested amplicon-rescue multiplex PCR amplified TCR alpha and beta CDR3s from RNA. TCRdb used MiXCR to reprocess the multiplex PCR reads, holding one entry per CDR3 protein. The sample lists a few hundred thousand distinct CDR3 sequences; roughly two fifths were seen once. The study, taken as a whole, reports: CDR3 overlap between tissue and blood was very small. Non-neoplastic patients had below-expected tissue-blood divergence, while all gliomas exceeded expectation.

A word on this clonotype: The antigen is unknown.

The length of the CDR3 is 14 residues. The germline gives CDR1 LGHNT, CDR2 FRNRAP. V gave up 3 bases and J gave up 5 bases, with 13 bases separating them. The chain links TRBV12-5 to TRBJ1-2; D is possibly TRBD1 (6 bases). The specimen was glioma tissue, nonneoplastic brain tissue, or PBMCs (not recorded which). This clonotype originated in a human donor with low-grade glioma or glioblastoma, undergoing nonglioma brain surgery, or in good health (not recorded which). Here the CDR3 DNA reads TGTGCTAGTGGTTTTGGGGGGCCTGGGTATGGCTACACCTTC. Residues: CASGFGGPGYGYTF.